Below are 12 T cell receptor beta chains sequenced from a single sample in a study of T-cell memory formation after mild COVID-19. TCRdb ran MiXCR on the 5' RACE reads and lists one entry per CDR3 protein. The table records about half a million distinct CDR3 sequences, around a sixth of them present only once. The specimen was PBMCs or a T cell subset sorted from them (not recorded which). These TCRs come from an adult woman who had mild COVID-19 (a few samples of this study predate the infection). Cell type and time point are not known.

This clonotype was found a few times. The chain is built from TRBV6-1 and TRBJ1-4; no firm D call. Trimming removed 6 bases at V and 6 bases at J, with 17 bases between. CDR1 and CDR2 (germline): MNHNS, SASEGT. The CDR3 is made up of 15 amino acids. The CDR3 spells CASSPPLGFDEKLFF. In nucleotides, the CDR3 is TGTGCCAGCAGCCCACCCCTGGGGTTCGATGAAAAACTGTTTTTT.

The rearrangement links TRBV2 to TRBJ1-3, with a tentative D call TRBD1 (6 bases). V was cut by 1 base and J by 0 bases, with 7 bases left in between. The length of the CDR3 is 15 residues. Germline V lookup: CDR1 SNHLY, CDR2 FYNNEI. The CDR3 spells CASSEGTVSGNTIYF. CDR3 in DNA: TGTGCCAGCAGTGAAGGGACAGTCTCTGGAAACACCATATATTTT.

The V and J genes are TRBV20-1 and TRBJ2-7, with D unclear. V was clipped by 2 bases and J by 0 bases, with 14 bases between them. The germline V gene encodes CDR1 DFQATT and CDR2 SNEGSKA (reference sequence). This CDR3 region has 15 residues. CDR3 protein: CSARPKWAYSYEQYF. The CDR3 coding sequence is TGCAGTGCTAGACCAAAATGGGCCTACTCCTACGAGCAGTACTTC.

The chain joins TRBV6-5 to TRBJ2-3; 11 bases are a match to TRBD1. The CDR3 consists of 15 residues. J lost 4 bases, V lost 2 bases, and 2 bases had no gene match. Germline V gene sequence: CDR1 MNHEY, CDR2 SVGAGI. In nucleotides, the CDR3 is TGTGCCAGCAGTTACGGGGGACAGGGGGCAGATACGCAGTATTTT. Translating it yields CASSYGGQGADTQYF.

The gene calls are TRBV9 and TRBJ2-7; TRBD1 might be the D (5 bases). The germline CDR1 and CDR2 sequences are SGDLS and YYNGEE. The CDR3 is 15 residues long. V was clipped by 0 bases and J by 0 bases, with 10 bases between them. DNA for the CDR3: TGTGCCAGCAGCGTAGCAGGTACAGGCTCCTACGAGCAGTACTTC. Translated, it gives CASSVAGTGSYEQYF.

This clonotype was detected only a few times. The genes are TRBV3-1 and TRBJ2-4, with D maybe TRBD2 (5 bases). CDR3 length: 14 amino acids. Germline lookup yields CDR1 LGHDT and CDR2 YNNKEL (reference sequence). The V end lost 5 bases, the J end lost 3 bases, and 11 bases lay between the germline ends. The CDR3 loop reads CASSRQGSKNIQYF. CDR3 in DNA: TGTGCCAGCAGCAGACAAGGGAGCAAAAACATTCAGTACTTC.

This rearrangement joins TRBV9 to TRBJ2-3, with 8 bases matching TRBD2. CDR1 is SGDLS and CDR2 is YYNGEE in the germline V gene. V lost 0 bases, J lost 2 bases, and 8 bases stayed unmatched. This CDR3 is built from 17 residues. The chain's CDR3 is CASSVGPAGELTDTQYF. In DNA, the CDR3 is TGTGCCAGCAGCGTAGGCCCAGCGGGAGAACTCACAGATACGCAGTATTTT.

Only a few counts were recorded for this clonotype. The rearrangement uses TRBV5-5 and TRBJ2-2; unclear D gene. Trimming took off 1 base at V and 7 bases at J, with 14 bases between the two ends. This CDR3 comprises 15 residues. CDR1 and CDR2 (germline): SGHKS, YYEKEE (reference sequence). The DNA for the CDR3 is TGTGCCAGCAGCTTGAGAGTACGCCATGACGGGGAGCTGTTTTTT. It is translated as CASSLRVRHDGELFF.

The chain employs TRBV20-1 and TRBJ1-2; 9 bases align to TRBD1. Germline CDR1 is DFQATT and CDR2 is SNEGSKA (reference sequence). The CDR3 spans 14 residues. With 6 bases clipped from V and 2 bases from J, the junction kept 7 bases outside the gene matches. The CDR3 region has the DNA TGCAGTGCCGGACAGGGGCATGGGAACTATGGCTACACCTTC. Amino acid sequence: CSAGQGHGNYGYTF.

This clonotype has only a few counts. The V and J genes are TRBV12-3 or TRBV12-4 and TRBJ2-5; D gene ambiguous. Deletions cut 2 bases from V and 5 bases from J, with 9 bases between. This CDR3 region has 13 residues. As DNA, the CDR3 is TGTGCCAGCAGTTTAATGGGTAGGGAGACCCAGTACTTC. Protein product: CASSLMGRETQYF.

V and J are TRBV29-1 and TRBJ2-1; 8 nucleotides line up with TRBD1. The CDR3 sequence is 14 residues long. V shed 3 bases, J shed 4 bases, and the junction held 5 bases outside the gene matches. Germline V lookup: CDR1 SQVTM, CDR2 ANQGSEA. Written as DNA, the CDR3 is TGCAGCGTTGAGGGACAGGAAAAGTACAATGAGCAGTTCTTC. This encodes CSVEGQEKYNEQFF.

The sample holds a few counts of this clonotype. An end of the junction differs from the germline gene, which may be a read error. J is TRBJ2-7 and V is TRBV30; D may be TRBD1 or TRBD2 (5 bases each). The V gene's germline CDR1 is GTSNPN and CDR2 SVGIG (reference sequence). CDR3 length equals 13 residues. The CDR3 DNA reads TGTGCCTGGAGTGACCCCGGGACCTACCAGCAGTACTTC. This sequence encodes CAWSDPGTYQQYF.